Sequencing of this T cell receptor beta chain was carried out in a study of blood T cell repertoires in COVID-19. The V and J ends lost 4 bases and 0 bases respectively, with 10 bases between them. The germline V gene has CDR1 MDHEN and CDR2 SYDVKM. The length of the CDR3 is 14 residues. In this sample, this clone turned up once. In the authors' methods: Researchers report that nucleated cell counts were estimated from reference gene primer amplification. Clones were read by immunoSEQ multiplex PCR, and TCRdb kept only the in-frame ones, dropping some. V and J calls and clone size come straight from that table; D and trimming were deduced from the DNA. The data contain 70,000 to 100,000 clones, 80% to 90% of them seen just once; the ten biggest clones take up 15%.

The source of this sequence is a woman of 80 years or more with acute or convalescent COVID-19. The chain carries TRBV28 and TRBJ2-7; a weak D match, TRBD2 (5 bases). Sample: peripheral blood. The CDR3 sequence: CASSSGGSSYEQYF. Written as DNA, the CDR3 is TGTGCCAGCAGTTCAGGTGGGAGCTCCTACGAGCAGTACTTC.